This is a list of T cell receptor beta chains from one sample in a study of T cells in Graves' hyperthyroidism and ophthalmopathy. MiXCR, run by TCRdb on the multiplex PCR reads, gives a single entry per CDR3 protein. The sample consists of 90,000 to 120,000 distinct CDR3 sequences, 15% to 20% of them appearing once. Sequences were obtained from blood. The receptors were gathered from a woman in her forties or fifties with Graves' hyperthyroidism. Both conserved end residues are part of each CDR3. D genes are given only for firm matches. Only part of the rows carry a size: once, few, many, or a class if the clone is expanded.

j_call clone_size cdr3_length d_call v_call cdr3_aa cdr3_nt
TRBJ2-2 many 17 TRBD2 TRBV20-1 CSASASSGRVGTGELFF TGCAGTGCTAGTGCTTCTAGCGGGAGGGTCGGCACCGGGGAGCTGTTTTTT
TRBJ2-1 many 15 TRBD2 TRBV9 CASSVQVAGSNEQFF TGTGCCAGCAGCGTTCAGGTAGCGGGATCCAATGAGCAGTTCTTC
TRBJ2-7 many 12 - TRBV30 CAWNQVSYEQYF TGTGCCTGGAATCAGGTATCCTACGAGCAGTACTTC
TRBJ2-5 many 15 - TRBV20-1 CSAREESRSVETQYF TGCAGTGCTAGAGAAGAATCGCGGAGTGTGGAGACCCAGTACTTC
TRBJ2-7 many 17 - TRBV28 CASSSTTGGHPRDEQYF TGTGCCAGCAGTTCAACGACTGGGGGACACCCCCGCGACGAGCAGTACTTC
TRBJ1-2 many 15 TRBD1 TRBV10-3 CAITLDREGNYGYTF TGTGCCATCACCTTGGACAGGGAGGGTAACTATGGCTACACCTTC
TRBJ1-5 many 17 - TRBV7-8 CASSLVAAAYSNQPQHF TGTGCCAGCAGCTTAGTGGCAGCCGCCTATAGCAATCAGCCCCAGCATTTT
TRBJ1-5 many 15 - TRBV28 CASSSGGGIVGPQHF TGTGCCAGCAGTTCCGGGGGGGGAATAGTCGGCCCCCAGCATTTT
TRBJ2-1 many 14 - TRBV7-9 CASSLDGPRYEQFF TGTGCCAGCAGCTTAGATGGACCGAGATATGAGCAGTTCTTC
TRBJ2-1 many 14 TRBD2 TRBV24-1 CATSDRTTSDEQFF TGTGCCACCAGTGATCGAACGACTAGCGATGAGCAGTTCTTC
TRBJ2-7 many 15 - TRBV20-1 CSASSIRLNPYEQYF TGCAGTGCTAGTTCGATTCGCCTAAACCCATACGAGCAGTACTTC
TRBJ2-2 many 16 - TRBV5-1 CASSLVQVRLTGELFF TGCGCCAGCAGCTTGGTACAGGTCCGACTCACCGGGGAGCTGTTTTTT
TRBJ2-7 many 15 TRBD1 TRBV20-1 CSARDQTGESYEQYF TGCAGTGCTAGAGATCAGACAGGGGAATCCTACGAGCAGTACTTC
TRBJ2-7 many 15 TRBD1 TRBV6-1 CASSPGTGLPYEQYF TGTGCCAGCAGCCCCGGGACAGGGCTACCCTACGAGCAGTACTTC
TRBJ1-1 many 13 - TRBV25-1 CASTDTMNTEAFF TGTGCCAGCACCGACACTATGAACACTGAAGCTTTCTTT
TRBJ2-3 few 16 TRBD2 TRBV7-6 CASSLASGSKTDTQYF TGTGCCAGCAGCTTAGCGAGCGGGAGCAAGACAGATACGCAGTATTTT
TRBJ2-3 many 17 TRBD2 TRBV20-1 CSASFSGRAQTIDTQYF TGCAGTGCTAGTTTTAGCGGGAGGGCTCAGACGATAGATACGCAGTATTTT
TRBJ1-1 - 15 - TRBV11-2 CASSLSTHSNTEAFF TGTGCCAGCAGCTTGTCGACCCACTCGAACACTGAAGCTTTCTTT
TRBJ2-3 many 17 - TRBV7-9 CASSLVAGFQIPDTQYF TGTGCCAGCAGCTTAGTTGCTGGGTTCCAAATTCCAGATACGCAGTATTTT
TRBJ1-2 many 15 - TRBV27 CASSSGSPPLYGYTF TGTGCCAGCAGTTCCGGGTCCCCACCCCTCTATGGCTACACCTTC
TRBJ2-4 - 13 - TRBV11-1 CASSFGRWNIQYF TGTGCCAGCAGCTTCGGGAGATGGAACATTCAGTACTTC
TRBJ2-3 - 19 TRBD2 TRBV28 CASSIRPGTSGTSQDTQYF TGTGCCAGCAGTATCCGTCCCGGGACTAGCGGGACGTCCCAAGATACGCAGTATTTT
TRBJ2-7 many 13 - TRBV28 CASRPGVSYEQYF TGTGCCAGCAGACCAGGGGTAAGCTACGAGCAGTACTTC
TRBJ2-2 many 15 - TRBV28 CASSLARRGTGELFF TGTGCCAGCAGTTTGGCGAGAAGGGGTACCGGGGAGCTGTTTTTT
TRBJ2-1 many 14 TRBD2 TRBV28 CASSLGGSTNEQFF TGTGCCAGCAGTTTGGGCGGGAGCACGAATGAGCAGTTCTTC
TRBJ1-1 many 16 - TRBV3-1 CASSHRQLTGGTEAFF TGTGCCAGCAGCCATCGCCAGCTGACTGGGGGCACTGAAGCTTTCTTT
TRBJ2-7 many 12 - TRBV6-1 CASSELSYEQYF TGTGCCAGCAGTGAACTGTCCTACGAGCAGTACTTC
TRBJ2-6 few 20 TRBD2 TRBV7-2 CASSLALGPSGTSGANVLTF TGTGCCAGCAGCTTAGCGTTGGGTCCTAGCGGGACCTCTGGGGCCAACGTCCTGACTTTC
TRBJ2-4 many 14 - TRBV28 CASSLWGAKNIQYF TGTGCCAGCAGCCTATGGGGGGCCAAAAACATTCAGTACTTC
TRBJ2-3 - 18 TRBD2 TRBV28 CASSASLAGGADTDTQYF TGTGCCAGCAGTGCCTCACTAGCGGGAGGGGCTGACACAGATACGCAGTATTTT
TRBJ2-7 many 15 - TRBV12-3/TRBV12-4 CASSLRGIGAYEQYF TGTGCCAGCAGCTTAAGGGGGATTGGGGCCTACGAGCAGTACTTC
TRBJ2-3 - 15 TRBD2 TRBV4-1 CASSPYSGTSDTQYF TGCGCCAGCAGCCCCTACTCCGGGACTAGCGATACGCAGTATTTT
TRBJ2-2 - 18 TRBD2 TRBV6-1 CASSEKGSGSGNPGELFF TGTGCCAGCAGTGAAAAGGGTAGCGGGAGTGGTAATCCCGGGGAGCTGTTTTTT
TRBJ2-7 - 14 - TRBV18 CASSPRLAIYEQYF TGTGCCAGCTCACCAAGGCTAGCGATTTACGAGCAGTACTTC
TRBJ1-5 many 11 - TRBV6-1 CATRENQPQHF TGTGCCACCCGAGAAAATCAGCCCCAGCATTTT
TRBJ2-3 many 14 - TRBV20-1 CSAAGGVTADTQYF TGCAGTGCTGCCGGCGGGGTAACGGCAGATACGCAGTATTTT
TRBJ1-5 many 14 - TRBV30 CAWSPDALFQPQHF TGTGCCTGGAGTCCTGACGCGCTCTTCCAGCCCCAGCATTTT
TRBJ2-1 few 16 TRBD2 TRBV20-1 CSARDPRTSGGNEQFF TGCAGTGCTAGAGACCCCAGGACTAGCGGGGGAAATGAGCAGTTCTTC
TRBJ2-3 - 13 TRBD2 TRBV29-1 CSVSGRNTDTQYF TGCAGCGTGAGCGGGAGGAACACAGATACGCAGTATTTT
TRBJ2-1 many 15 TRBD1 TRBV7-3 CASSSNRGHDNEQFF TGTGCCAGCAGCTCAAACAGGGGGCACGACAATGAGCAGTTCTTC
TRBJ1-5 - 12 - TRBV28 CASSTPRQPQHF TGTGCCAGCAGCACCCCTCGTCAGCCCCAGCATTTT
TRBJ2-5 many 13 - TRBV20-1 CSASREYQETQYF TGCAGTGCTAGCCGGGAGTACCAAGAGACCCAGTACTTC
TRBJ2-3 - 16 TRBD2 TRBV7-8 CASRPRAGERTDTQYF TGTGCCAGCAGACCCCGGGCGGGGGAGCGGACAGATACGCAGTATTTT
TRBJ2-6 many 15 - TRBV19 CASNLGGIGANVLTF TGTGCCAGTAATCTAGGCGGGATTGGGGCCAACGTCCTGACTTTC
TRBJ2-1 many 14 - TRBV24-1 CATSDRDGLNEQFF TGTGCCACCAGTGATCGGGACGGGCTCAATGAGCAGTTCTTC
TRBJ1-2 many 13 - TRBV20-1 CSASDSINYGYTF TGCAGTGCTAGCGACAGTATTAACTATGGCTACACCTTC
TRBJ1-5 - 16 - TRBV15 CATSRDYKGSNQPQHF TGTGCCACCAGCAGAGATTATAAGGGTAGCAATCAGCCCCAGCATTTT
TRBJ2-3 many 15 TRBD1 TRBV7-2 CASSSWDRGTDTQYF TGTGCCAGCAGCTCCTGGGACAGGGGTACAGATACGCAGTATTTT
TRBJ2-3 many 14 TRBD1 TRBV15 CATSRDRGADTQYF TGTGCCACCAGCAGGGACAGGGGTGCAGATACGCAGTATTTT
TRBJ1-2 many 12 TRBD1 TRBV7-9 CASKGQNYGYTF TGTGCCAGCAAGGGACAGAACTATGGCTACACCTTC
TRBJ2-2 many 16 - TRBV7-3 CASSLISVRYTGELFF TGTGCCAGCAGCTTAATTAGCGTCCGGTACACCGGGGAGCTGTTTTTT
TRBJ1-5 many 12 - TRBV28 CASSLTEQPQHF TGTGCCAGCAGTTTAACAGAGCAGCCCCAGCATTTT
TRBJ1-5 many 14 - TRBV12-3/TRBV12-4 CASSPRGSNQPQHF TGTGCCAGCAGTCCCCGGGGAAGCAATCAGCCCCAGCATTTT
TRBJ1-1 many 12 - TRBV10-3 CAISAGQNEAFF TGTGCCATCAGCGCGGGACAAAACGAAGCTTTCTTT
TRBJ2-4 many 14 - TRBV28 CASSPPGAKNIQYF TGTGCCAGCAGTCCCCCGGGAGCCAAAAACATTCAGTACTTC
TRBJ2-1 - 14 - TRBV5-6 CASRRVGSFYEQFF TGTGCCAGCCGCCGAGTCGGGAGCTTCTACGAGCAGTTCTTC
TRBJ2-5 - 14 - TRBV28 CASSWPGVKETQYF TGTGCCAGCTCGTGGCCCGGGGTGAAAGAGACCCAGTACTTC
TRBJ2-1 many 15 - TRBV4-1 CASSQVQEGRNEQFF TGCGCCAGCAGCCAAGTCCAAGAGGGACGAAATGAGCAGTTCTTC
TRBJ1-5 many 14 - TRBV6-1 CASTYGEVNQPQHF TGTGCCAGCACCTACGGGGAGGTTAATCAGCCCCAGCATTTT
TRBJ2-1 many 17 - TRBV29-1 CSVPEGLLAGGGNEQFF TGCAGCGTTCCGGAGGGCCTACTAGCAGGAGGAGGCAATGAGCAGTTCTTC